This passage covers 31 T cell receptor beta chains from one sample sequenced in a study of cytomegalovirus exposure and HLA in healthy donors. It was with 60 Vbeta and 13 Jbeta primers that the PCR ran. Profiling relied on immunoSEQ multiplex PCR, and the TCRdb table lists in-frame clones only, not all of them. The sample has approximately 120,000 clones, and its top ten clones hold 1%. Source material: PBMCs. All receptors derive from a man aged 18 to 29 in good health and CMV-seronegative.

The chain carries TRBV5-1 and TRBJ2-7, with TRBD2 identical over 9 bases. Germline V gene lookup returns CDR1 SGHRS and CDR2 YFSETQ. Trimming cost V 0 bases and J 9 bases; bases outside gene matches: 10. The CDR3 length is 15 residues. CDR3 loop: CASSLVQRGATGQYF. CDR3 nucleotides: TGCGCCAGCAGCTTGGTCCAGCGGGGGGCCACCGGGCAGTACTTC.

The V and J genes are TRBV28 and TRBJ2-2; tentatively, D is TRBD1 (5 bases). The germline V gene has CDR1 MDHEN and CDR2 SYDVKM. The V end was cut by 2 bases, the J end by 1 base, with 5 bases between. This CDR3 region has 14 residues. This CDR3 reads CASSLTGNTGELFF. CDR3 coding DNA: TGTGCCAGCAGTTTAACAGGGAACACCGGGGAGCTGTTTTTT.

The rearrangement joins TRBV7-3 to TRBJ2-2; possible D gene TRBD1, 5 bases. The germline V gene encodes CDR1 SGHTA and CDR2 FQGTGA. The CDR3 has 14 residues. V was shortened by 2 bases and J by 1 base, with 5 bases between the two germline ends. CDR3 in amino acids: CASSLGQNTGELFF. CDR3 sequence (DNA): TGTGCCAGCAGCTTAGGACAGAACACCGGGGAGCTGTTTTTT. The whole variable domain, remainder taken from reference TRBV7-3 and TRBJ2-2, is GAGVSQTPSNKVTEKGKYVELRCDPISGHTALYWYRQSLGQGPEFLIYFQGTGAADDSGLPNDRFFAVRPEGSVSTLKIQRTERGDSAVYLCASSLGQNTGELFFGEGSRLTVL.

The chain links TRBV5-1 to TRBJ2-3; D might be TRBD1 (7 bases). Germline-derived CDR1 and CDR2 are SGHRS and YFSETQ. There are 16 residues in the CDR3. The ends were cut back, 0 bases at V and 1 base at J, with 12 bases in the middle. CDR3 in amino acids: CASSLGRGLGTDTQYF. The CDR3 DNA sequence: TGCGCCAGCAGCTTGGGGAGGGGGCTCGGCACAGATACGCAGTATTTT.

This sequence joins TRBV14 and TRBJ1-2, with a tentative D call TRBD1 (6 bases). The length of the CDR3 is 14 residues. The V and J ends lost 4 bases and 8 bases respectively, with 17 bases between them. Germline CDR1 SGHDN, CDR2 FVKESK. This CDR3 is CASSPRRGSVGYTF. DNA of the CDR3: TGTGCCAGCAGCCCCCGTAGGGGGTCGGTCGGCTACACCTTC. Supplemented by reference TRBV14 and TRBJ1-2, the full variable domain reads EAGVTQFPSHSVIEKGQTVTLRCDPISGHDNLYWYRRVMGKEIKFLLHFVKESKQDESGMPNNRFLAERTGGTYSTLKVQPAELEDSGVYFCASSPRRGSVGYTFGSGTRLTVV.

The gene calls are TRBV6-1 and TRBJ1-2, with a possible D match to TRBD1 (6 bases). CDR1 and CDR2 (germline): MNHNS, SASEGT. The V and J ends lost 2 bases and 4 bases respectively, with 8 bases between them. The length of the CDR3 is 13 residues. The CDR3 region has the DNA TGTGCCAGCAGTGAACAGGGGTCCTATGGCTACACCTTC. It specifies CASSEQGSYGYTF.

The chain couples TRBV5-4 to TRBJ1-2, with D hard to call. CDR3 length equals 14 residues. With 1 base removed from V and 0 bases from J, the gap between germline ends came to 7 bases. Per the germline V gene, CDR1 is SGHNT and CDR2 is YYREEE (reference sequence). The DNA of the CDR3 is TGTGCCAGCAGCTTGACCAGGTCTAACTATGGCTACACCTTC. It translates to CASSLTRSNYGYTF.

V is TRBV9 and J is TRBJ1-6; 7 nucleotides agree with TRBD1. Germline loops: CDR1 SGDLS, CDR2 YYNGEE. After removal of 5 bases from V and 8 bases from J, the junction contained 7 bases not matched to a gene. This CDR3 has 14 residues. The CDR3 bases are TGTGCCAGCAGTGAGCAGGGGGTCGATTCACCCCTCCACTTT. It yields the protein CASSEQGVDSPLHF.

The genes are TRBV2 and TRBJ1-1; D is perhaps TRBD1 (5 bases). Trimming shortened V by 3 bases and J by 3 bases, and 14 bases separated the two germline ends. The CDR3 extends over 15 amino acids. Germline V lookup: CDR1 SNHLY, CDR2 FYNNEI. In DNA form, the CDR3 reads TGTGCCAGCAGTGATTGGAGGGCAGGGTACACTGAAGCTTTCTTT. Translation gives CASSDWRAGYTEAFF.

V is TRBV19 and J is TRBJ2-1, with 7 bases matching TRBD2. The germline CDR1 and CDR2 sequences are LNHDA and SQIVND (reference sequence). The CDR3 length is 14 residues. Germline trimming cut 3 bases from V and 6 bases from J; bases unmatched to any gene: 5. In DNA, the CDR3 is TGTGCCAGTAGTATTAGCGGGCTCAGCAATGAGCAGTTCTTC. Translated: CASSISGLSNEQFF.

The V and J genes are TRBV10-3 and TRBJ2-1, with a possible D match to TRBD2 (5 bases). V was shortened by 7 bases and J by 10 bases, with 11 bases between the two germline ends. This CDR3 spans 11 amino acids. CDR1 is ENHRY, CDR2 SYGVKD, per germline. The CDR3 loop is CAITSGLEQFF. The DNA for the CDR3 is TGTGCCATCACCTCCGGACTGGAGCAGTTCTTC.

The chain employs TRBV9 and TRBJ2-7; possibly TRBD2 for D (7 bases). Deletions cut 0 bases from V and 4 bases from J, with 23 bases between. The CDR3 runs to 18 residues. CDR1 and CDR2 from the germline V gene are SGDLS and YYNGEE. This chain's CDR3 is CASSVAGGQDRSLYEQYF. CDR3 in DNA: TGTGCCAGCAGCGTAGCGGGGGGCCAGGACCGCAGCCTTTACGAGCAGTACTTC.

The chain combines TRBV5-1 with TRBJ1-2; TRBD1 matches at 9 bases. CDR1 and CDR2 (germline): SGHRS, YFSETQ. The length of the CDR3 is 14 residues. The junction had 1 base not matched to a gene; V was cut back by 4 bases and J by 0 bases. The CDR3 loop is CASSRTGANYGYTF. CDR3 bases: TGCGCCAGCAGCCGGACAGGGGCTAACTATGGCTACACCTTC. The complete variable domain, with remaining parts taken from reference TRBV5-1 and TRBJ1-2, reads KAGVTQTPRYLIKTRGQQVTLSCSPISGHRSVSWYQQTPGQGLQFLFEYFSETQRNKGNFPGRFSGRQFSNSRSEMNVSTLELGDSALYLCASSRTGANYGYTFGSGTRLTVV.

The rearrangement links TRBV19 to TRBJ2-7; 12 bases fit TRBD2. The CDR3 length is 17 residues. Germline V gives CDR1 LNHDA, CDR2 SQIVND (reference sequence). The V gene end was trimmed by 6 bases and the J gene end by 0 bases; junction bases not matched to a gene: 9. The CDR3, as DNA: TGTGCCAGTAGCGGTGGACTAGCGGGGTTCAGCTCCTACGAGCAGTACTTC. The encoded protein is CASSGGLAGFSSYEQYF.

V is TRBV5-1 and J is TRBJ2-4; 13 nucleotides line up with TRBD2. The CDR3 is 16 amino acids. The germline gives CDR1 SGHRS, CDR2 YFSETQ. V lost 3 bases to trimming and J lost 3 bases; unmatched junction nucleotides: 3. The CDR3 loop reads CASSSTSGGVKNIQYF. The DNA for the CDR3 is TGCGCCAGCAGCTCAACTAGCGGGGGGGTCAAAAACATTCAGTACTTC.

The gene calls are TRBV30 and TRBJ2-2; 11 bases agree with TRBD1. Germline CDR1 and CDR2: GTSNPN and SVGIG (reference sequence). V dropped 4 bases and J dropped 6; count of bases not matched to a gene: 7. This CDR3 has 15 residues. CDR3 coding DNA: TGTGCCTGGATCCAGGACAGGGGGCATGCCGGGGAGCTGTTTTTT. This translates into CAWIQDRGHAGELFF. The full variable domain, with the rest looked up from reference TRBV30 and TRBJ2-2, is SQTIHQWPATLVQPVGSPLSLECTVEGTSNPNLYWYRQAAGRGLQLLFYSVGIGQISSEVPQNLSASRPQDRQFILSSKKLLLSDSGFYLCAWIQDRGHAGELFFGEGSRLTVL.

This chain uses TRBV4-2 with TRBJ2-7; 14 bases match TRBD2. Per germline, CDR1 LGHNA and CDR2 YNFKEQ. CDR3 size: 15 residues. With V trimmed by 4 bases and J by 5 bases, 4 bases remained unmatched. The CDR3 sequence is CASSLGTSGRDEQYF. The CDR3 bases are TGTGCCAGCAGCCTAGGGACTAGCGGGAGAGACGAGCAGTACTTC.

The CDR3 sequence: CASSTLGESIYGYTF. CDR3 bases: TGTGCCAGCTCAACGCTCGGGGAATCGATCTATGGCTACACCTTC. This chain links TRBV18 with TRBJ1-2, with D unclear. The germline V and J ends were trimmed by 5 bases and 4 bases, with 17 bases remaining between them. The CDR3 runs 15 residues. CDR1 is KGHSH, CDR2 LQKENI, per germline.

The V gene is TRBV6-1, the J gene TRBJ1-1; TRBD1 is a possible D gene (5 bases). The CDR3 runs 13 residues. Germline assignment: CDR1 MNHNS and CDR2 SASEGT. Trimming shortened V by 6 bases and J by 0 bases, and 8 bases separated the two germline ends. CDR3 nucleotides: TGTGCCAGCAGAGACAGCTTGAACACTGAAGCTTTCTTT. Translated, it gives CASRDSLNTEAFF.

The V call is TRBV4-1, the J call TRBJ1-5; D gene unclear. This CDR3 is built from 12 residues. The germline V gene encodes CDR1 MGHRA and CDR2 YSYEKL. V was clipped by 3 bases and J by 4 bases, with 4 bases between them. CDR3 in amino acids: CASSHGNQPQHF. The CDR3 coding sequence is TGCGCCAGCAGCCACGGGAATCAGCCCCAGCATTTT.

The chain recombines TRBV11-1 with TRBJ1-1; 8 bases are shared with TRBD1. Trimming removed 5 bases from V and 1 base from J; junction bases left unmatched: 6. The germline CDR1 and CDR2 sequences are SGHAT and FQDESV (reference sequence). There are 15 residues in the CDR3. For the CDR3, the DNA is TGTGCCAGCAGCCTCCGACAGGGGCCGAACACTGAAGCTTTCTTT. This codes for CASSLRQGPNTEAFF.

CDR3 nucleotide sequence: TGTGCCAGCAGTTTAGGGACTGGGGGTGTGGAGACCCAGTACTTC. Translation: CASSLGTGGVETQYF. The chain links TRBV27 to TRBJ2-5; tentatively, D is TRBD2 (6 bases). V was cut by 2 bases and J by 5 bases, with 15 bases left in between. Germline V gene lookup returns CDR1 MNHEY and CDR2 SMNVEV (reference sequence). The CDR3 totals 15 residues.

The chain carries TRBV6-5 and TRBJ2-1; possibly TRBD2 for D (6 bases). The CDR3 is made up of 15 amino acids. Trimming took off 5 bases at V and 4 bases at J, with 15 bases between the two ends. Germline values: CDR1 MNHEY, CDR2 SVGAGI. CDR3 in amino acids: CASSTTGLGYNEQFF. DNA for the CDR3: TGTGCCAGCAGTACAACGGGACTCGGATACAATGAGCAGTTCTTC.

V is TRBV2 and J is TRBJ1-2; D is unresolved. Trimming stripped 7 bases from V and 4 bases from J, with 22 bases between. The germline CDR1 and CDR2 sequences are SNHLY and FYNNEI. The CDR3 is made up of 16 amino acids. The CDR3 coding sequence is TGTGCCAGCACCCAAATAGGAGGGAGAGGACGCTATGGCTACACCTTC. Residues: CASTQIGGRGRYGYTF.

This rearrangement joins TRBV14 to TRBJ1-1, with D possibly TRBD1 on 5 matching bases. Germline lookup yields CDR1 SGHDN and CDR2 FVKESK. This CDR3 is built from 14 residues. Trimming left V 1 base short and J 3 bases short, with 9 bases between. This CDR3 is CASSQGGGYTEAFF. In nucleotides, the CDR3 is TGTGCCAGCAGCCAAGGGGGGGGTTACACTGAAGCTTTCTTT.

V gene TRBV30 combines with J gene TRBJ1-3, with D unclear. V shed 0 bases and J shed 1 base, with 7 bases lying between them. There are 14 residues in the CDR3. Germline V gives CDR1 GTSNPN, CDR2 SVGIG (reference sequence). The CDR3 here is CAWSVRGSGNTIYF. The CDR3 DNA reads TGTGCCTGGAGTGTACGAGGGTCTGGAAACACCATATATTTT.

J is TRBJ2-1 and V is TRBV13, with D possibly being TRBD2 (5 bases). The CDR3 has 15 residues. Between the trimmed V and J ends, which lost 3 bases and 5 bases, there was a span of 14 bases. From germline, CDR1 is PRHDT and CDR2 FYEKMQ (reference sequence). DNA for the CDR3: TGTGCCAGCAGCTTCCGATCAACCGGGGACAATGAGCAGTTCTTC. It is translated as CASSFRSTGDNEQFF.

This sequence joins TRBV5-6 and TRBJ1-1; unclear D gene. V was clipped by 0 bases and J by 4 bases, with 19 bases between them. Germline lookup yields CDR1 SGHDT and CDR2 YYEEEE. The CDR3 consists of 17 residues. CDR3 DNA sequence: TGTGCCAGCAGCTTGGCGGCGGGTATTCCGGGAACCACTGAAGCTTTCTTT. It codes for CASSLAAGIPGTTEAFF.

The chain combines TRBV19 with TRBJ1-2; 9 bases align to TRBD1. This CDR3 comprises 13 residues. V trimming: 2 bases; J trimming: 8 bases; junction bases outside the gene matches: 3. CDR1 and CDR2 from the germline V gene are LNHDA and SQIVND (reference sequence). CDR3: CASSIRTGVGYTF. The CDR3 nucleotides read TGTGCCAGTAGTATACGGACAGGGGTCGGCTACACCTTC.

J is TRBJ1-5 and V is TRBV7-2, with D maybe TRBD1 (6 bases). Germline loops: CDR1 SGHTA, CDR2 FQGNSA. This CDR3 is 14 amino acids long. V was clipped by 2 bases and J by 6 bases, with 11 bases between them. CDR3 DNA: TGTGCCAGCAGCTTAACCCCAGGGGTTCAGCCCCAGCATTTT. Translated, it gives CASSLTPGVQPQHF.

The V and J genes are TRBV10-1 and TRBJ2-1; possible D gene TRBD1, 5 bases. Trimming pared 4 bases from V and 7 bases from J, leaving 11 bases between. CDR1 and CDR2 (germline): WNHNN, SYGVQD (reference sequence). This CDR3 has 13 residues. Written as DNA, the CDR3 is TGCGCCAGCAGTGTATCCCAGGGAAATGAGCAGTTCTTC. It specifies CASSVSQGNEQFF.